This is a list of T cell receptor beta chains from one sample in a study of cytomegalovirus exposure and HLA in healthy donors. TCRdb keeps only in-frame clones here, not all; method: immunoSEQ multiplex PCR. The sample lists approximately 100,000 clones; over 65% were seen once. The source material was PBMCs. These TCRs come from a man aged 55 to 70 in good health and CMV-seropositive. The CDR3 runs from the conserved cysteine through the conserved F or W. The D gene is left open where the match is weak. For some rows the clone size is stated as once, few or many, or as a class when expanded; others skip it.

j_call: TRBJ2-7
v_call: TRBV15
d_call: TRBD2
clone_size: -
cdr3_nt: TGTGCCACCGCGAGTATGCGCGGGGGCGAGCAGTACTTC
cdr3_aa: CATASMRGGEQYF

j_call: TRBJ1-1
v_call: TRBV2
d_call: -
clone_size: few
cdr3_nt: TGTGCCAGCAGTGATACGCAGGGAGGCACTGAAGCTTTCTTT
cdr3_aa: CASSDTQGGTEAFF

j_call: TRBJ1-2
v_call: TRBV6-6
d_call: -
clone_size: -
cdr3_nt: TGTGCCAGCAGTTACGCGTCTAACTATGGCTACACCTTC
cdr3_aa: CASSYASNYGYTF

j_call: TRBJ2-2
v_call: TRBV4-1
d_call: -
clone_size: few
cdr3_nt: TGCGCCAGCAGCCAATCAGGGTCGGGCGGGGAGCTGTTTTTT
cdr3_aa: CASSQSGSGGELFF

j_call: TRBJ2-2
v_call: TRBV5-1
d_call: TRBD2
clone_size: -
cdr3_nt: TGCGCCAGCAGCTTGGTACGGCGGGGGGGCGCGAACACCGGGGAGCTGTTTTTT
cdr3_aa: CASSLVRRGGANTGELFF

j_call: TRBJ1-2
v_call: TRBV6-1
d_call: -
clone_size: -
cdr3_nt: TGTGCCAGCAGTGAAATTTCAGGGGTGGATGGCTACACCTTC
cdr3_aa: CASSEISGVDGYTF

j_call: TRBJ2-7
v_call: TRBV7-2
d_call: -
clone_size: -
cdr3_nt: TGTGCCAGCAGCCGGTGGGGGACTTTGATCGGGGAGCAGTACTTC
cdr3_aa: CASSRWGTLIGEQYF

j_call: TRBJ2-7
v_call: TRBV4-1
d_call: TRBD1
clone_size: -
cdr3_nt: TGCGCCAGCAGCCAAGGATCGGGACAGGCCTCCTACGAGCAGTACTTC
cdr3_aa: CASSQGSGQASYEQYF

j_call: TRBJ1-1
v_call: TRBV7-9
d_call: -
clone_size: -
cdr3_nt: TGTGCCAGCAGCTTAGGGCACGTTTCATTCACTGAAGCTTTCTTT
cdr3_aa: CASSLGHVSFTEAFF

j_call: TRBJ2-3
v_call: TRBV9
d_call: -
clone_size: -
cdr3_nt: TGTGCCAGCAGCGTAGGGCCGGCGCGCCTGGGGAGTGTGCAGTATTTT
cdr3_aa: CASSVGPARLGSVQYF

j_call: TRBJ2-5
v_call: TRBV6-6
d_call: -
clone_size: -
cdr3_nt: TGTGCCAGCAGTTACATTTCAGGGGGAGGTAGGGAGACCCAGTACTTC
cdr3_aa: CASSYISGGGRETQYF

j_call: TRBJ2-7
v_call: TRBV15
d_call: -
clone_size: -
cdr3_nt: TGTGCCACCAGCAGAGTCGGGGACGAGCAGTACTTC
cdr3_aa: CATSRVGDEQYF

j_call: TRBJ2-5
v_call: TRBV10-1
d_call: -
clone_size: -
cdr3_nt: TGCGCCAGCGGACGGGGGAGTGTACAGGAGACCCAGTACTTC
cdr3_aa: CASGRGSVQETQYF

j_call: TRBJ2-7
v_call: TRBV7-2
d_call: TRBD1
clone_size: few
cdr3_nt: TGTGCCAGCAGCTTAGATCATGAGGGGGCGAGGAAACTTCCCTACGAGCAGTACTTC
cdr3_aa: CASSLDHEGARKLPYEQYF

j_call: TRBJ2-6
v_call: TRBV5-1
d_call: TRBD2
clone_size: few
cdr3_nt: TGCGCCAGCAGTAGCGGGGGAAGCTCTGGGGCCAACGTCCTGACTTTC
cdr3_aa: CASSSGGSSGANVLTF

j_call: TRBJ2-2
v_call: TRBV4-2
d_call: -
clone_size: -
cdr3_nt: TGTGCCAGCGGAGGGTGGGGCGCGGGCACCGGGGAGCTGTTTTTT
cdr3_aa: CASGGWGAGTGELFF

j_call: TRBJ1-2
v_call: TRBV19
d_call: -
clone_size: -
cdr3_nt: TGTGCCAGTAGGCAGACAGGCGGCAACTATGGCTACACCTTC
cdr3_aa: CASRQTGGNYGYTF

j_call: TRBJ2-1
v_call: TRBV10-1
d_call: -
clone_size: -
cdr3_nt: TGCGCCAGCAGTGAGTCTAAGAGGGCCAATGAGCAGTTCTTC
cdr3_aa: CASSESKRANEQFF

j_call: TRBJ2-7
v_call: TRBV18
d_call: TRBD1
clone_size: -
cdr3_nt: TGTGCCAGCTCACCAGTCAGGGGGCACGAGCAGTACTTC
cdr3_aa: CASSPVRGHEQYF

j_call: TRBJ2-5
v_call: TRBV27
d_call: TRBD1
clone_size: -
cdr3_nt: TGTGCCAGCAGTTTGTTACAGGGGTTGGGGGAGCAGTACTTC
cdr3_aa: CASSLLQGLGEQYF

j_call: TRBJ1-1
v_call: TRBV2
d_call: TRBD1
clone_size: few
cdr3_nt: TGTGCCAGCAGGTCAGGGGGGAAGAACACTGAAGCTTTCTTT
cdr3_aa: CASRSGGKNTEAFF

j_call: TRBJ1-5
v_call: TRBV11-3
d_call: -
clone_size: -
cdr3_nt: TGTGCCAGCAGCTTAGATCTCGAGGGACATAGCAATCAGCCCCAGCATTTT
cdr3_aa: CASSLDLEGHSNQPQHF

j_call: TRBJ1-2
v_call: TRBV4-3
d_call: -
clone_size: few
cdr3_nt: TGCGCCAGCAGCCCTGGATGGGGCGAAAACTATGGCTACACCTTC
cdr3_aa: CASSPGWGENYGYTF

j_call: TRBJ2-3
v_call: TRBV5-1
d_call: -
clone_size: -
cdr3_nt: TGCGCCAGCAGCTTCTACAGGCCCCGAACAGATACGCAGTATTTT
cdr3_aa: CASSFYRPRTDTQYF

j_call: TRBJ2-2
v_call: TRBV6-4
d_call: -
clone_size: -
cdr3_nt: TGTGCCAGCAGTGACTCGGCATTCACCGGGGAGCTGTTTTTT
cdr3_aa: CASSDSAFTGELFF

j_call: TRBJ2-3
v_call: TRBV19
d_call: TRBD2
clone_size: -
cdr3_nt: TGTGCCAGTAGCGGGGGGGCGAGAGATACGCAGTATTTT
cdr3_aa: CASSGGARDTQYF

j_call: TRBJ1-4
v_call: TRBV19
d_call: -
clone_size: -
cdr3_nt: TGTGCCAGTAGTACCCCAGGGTCTCTGGGTGATGAAAAACTGTTTTTT
cdr3_aa: CASSTPGSLGDEKLFF